Below are 3 T cell receptor beta chains sequenced from a single sample in a study of blood T cell repertoires in COVID-19. Repertoires were generated with immunoSEQ multiplex PCR, while TCRdb's copy carries only in-frame clones and drops some. The sample lists about 210,000 clones; about four fifths were seen once. Sequencing was carried out using peripheral blood. The receptors were gathered from a man in his fifties with active or convalescent COVID-19.

Here the CDR3 reads CAPNEESPQTYEQYF. DNA for the CDR3: TGCGCCCCGAACGAGGAGAGCCCACAAACCTACGAGCAGTACTTC. The rearrangement links TRBV23-1 to TRBJ2-7; D is unresolved. TRBV23-1 is marked as an open reading frame, function uncertain. Trimming removed 11 bases from V and 2 bases from J, with 22 bases in between. This CDR3 has 15 residues.

The chain employs TRBV19 and TRBJ1-1; TRBD1 matches at 7 bases. V lost 4 bases, J lost 6 bases, and 11 bases stayed unmatched. Germline V lookup: CDR1 LNHDA, CDR2 SQIVND (reference sequence). The CDR3 runs to 15 residues. CDR3 DNA sequence: TGTGCCAGTAGTACTCTTGACAGGGAAATTGCTGAAGCTTTCTTT. It yields the protein CASSTLDREIAEAFF.

The chain carries TRBV6-6 and TRBJ1-5; 9 bases match TRBD1. V gave up 2 bases and J gave up 4 bases; unmatched junction bases: 3. Germline V gives CDR1 MNHNY, CDR2 SVGAGI (reference sequence). The CDR3 runs to 15 residues. In nucleotides, the CDR3 is TGTGCCAGCAGTTACAGGACAGGGGTTAATCAGCCCCAGCATTTT. It yields the protein CASSYRTGVNQPQHF.